This T cell receptor beta chain was sequenced for a study of T cells in Graves' hyperthyroidism and ophthalmopathy. CDR3 size: 16 residues. Unmatched junction bases numbered 11, after V lost 9 bases and J lost 0 bases. The germline gives CDR1 SNHLY, CDR2 FYNNEI. TCR beta CDR3 regions were amplified from RNA transcripts. HTBI primers were employed in a first-round RT-PCR of the TCR CDR3. Via MiXCR, TCRdb re-called the multiplex PCR reads, giving one row per CDR3 protein. Of fewer than 350,000 distinct CDR3 sequences listed, around a sixth are singletons. In patients aged 18 to 65, hyperthyroidism was newly diagnosed, with duration under 2 months.

Input material: blood. The TCR sequence derives from a woman aged 50 to 60 with Graves' hyperthyroidism. The V and J genes are TRBV2 and TRBJ2-1; 7 nucleotides align to TRBD1. The CDR3 protein is CASYQGYRGSYNEQFF. CDR3 coding DNA: TGTGCCAGTTACCAGGGCTACAGGGGCTCCTACAATGAGCAGTTCTTC. Full variable domain (missing parts from reference TRBV2 and TRBJ2-1): EPEVTQTPSHQVTQMGQEVILRCVPISNHLYFYWYRQILGQKVEFLVSFYNNEISEKSEIFDDQFSVERPDGSNFTLKIRSTKLEDSAMYFCASYQGYRGSYNEQFFGPGTRLTVL.